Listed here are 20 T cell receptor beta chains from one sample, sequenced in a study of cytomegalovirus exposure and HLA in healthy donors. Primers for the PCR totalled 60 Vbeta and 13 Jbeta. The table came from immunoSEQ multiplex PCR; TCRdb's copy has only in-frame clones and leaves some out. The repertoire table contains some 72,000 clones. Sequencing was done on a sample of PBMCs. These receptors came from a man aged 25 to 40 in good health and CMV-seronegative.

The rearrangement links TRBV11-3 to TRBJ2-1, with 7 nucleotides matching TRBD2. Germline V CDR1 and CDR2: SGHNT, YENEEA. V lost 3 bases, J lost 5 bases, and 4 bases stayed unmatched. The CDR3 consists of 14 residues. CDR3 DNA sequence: TGTGCCAGCAGCTTCAGCGGGAAGGACAATGAGCAGTTCTTC. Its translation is CASSFSGKDNEQFF.

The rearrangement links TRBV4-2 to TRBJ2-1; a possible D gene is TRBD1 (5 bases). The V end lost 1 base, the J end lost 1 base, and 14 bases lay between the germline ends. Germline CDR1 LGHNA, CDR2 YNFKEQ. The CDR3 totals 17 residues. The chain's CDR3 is CASSQVAAGLSYNEQFF. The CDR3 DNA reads TGTGCCAGCAGCCAAGTCGCGGCAGGGCTATCCTACAATGAGCAGTTCTTC.

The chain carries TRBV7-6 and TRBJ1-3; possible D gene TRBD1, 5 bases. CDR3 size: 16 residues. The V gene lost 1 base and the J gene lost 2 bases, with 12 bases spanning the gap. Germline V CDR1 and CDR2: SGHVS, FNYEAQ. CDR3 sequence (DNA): TGTGCCAGCAGCTTAGAGGCAGGGATGGCTGGAAACACCATATATTTT. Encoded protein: CASSLEAGMAGNTIYF.

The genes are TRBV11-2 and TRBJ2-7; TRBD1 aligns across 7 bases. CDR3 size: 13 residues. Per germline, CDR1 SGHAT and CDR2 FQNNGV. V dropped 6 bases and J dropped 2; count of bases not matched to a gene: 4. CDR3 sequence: CASRLTGTYEQYF. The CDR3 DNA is TGTGCCAGCAGATTGACAGGGACCTACGAGCAGTACTTC.

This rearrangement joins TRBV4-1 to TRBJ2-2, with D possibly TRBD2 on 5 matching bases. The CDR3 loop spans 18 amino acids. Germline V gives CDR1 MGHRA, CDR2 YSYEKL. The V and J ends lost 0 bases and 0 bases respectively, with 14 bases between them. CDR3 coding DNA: TGCGCCAGCAGCCAAGAGAGGGCAGGCGGATCGAACACCGGGGAGCTGTTTTTT. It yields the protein CASSQERAGGSNTGELFF.

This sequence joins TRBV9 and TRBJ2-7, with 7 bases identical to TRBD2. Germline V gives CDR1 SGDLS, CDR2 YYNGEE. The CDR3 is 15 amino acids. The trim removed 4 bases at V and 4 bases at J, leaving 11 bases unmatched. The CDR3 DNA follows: TGTGCCAGCAGCCGCAGGGCTAGCGGATTATACGAGCAGTACTTC. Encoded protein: CASSRRASGLYEQYF.

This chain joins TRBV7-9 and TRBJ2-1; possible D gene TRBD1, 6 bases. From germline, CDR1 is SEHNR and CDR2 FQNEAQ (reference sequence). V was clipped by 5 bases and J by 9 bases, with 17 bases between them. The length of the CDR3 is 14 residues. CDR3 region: CASSPHTGSSEQFF. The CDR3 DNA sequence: TGTGCCAGCAGCCCCCATACAGGGTCTAGTGAGCAGTTCTTC.

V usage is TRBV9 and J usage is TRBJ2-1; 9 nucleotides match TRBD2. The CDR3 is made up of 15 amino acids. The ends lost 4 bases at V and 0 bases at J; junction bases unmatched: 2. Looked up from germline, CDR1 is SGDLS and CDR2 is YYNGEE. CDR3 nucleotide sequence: TGTGCCAGCAGCCCTAGCGGGGACTCCTACAATGAGCAGTTCTTC. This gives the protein CASSPSGDSYNEQFF.

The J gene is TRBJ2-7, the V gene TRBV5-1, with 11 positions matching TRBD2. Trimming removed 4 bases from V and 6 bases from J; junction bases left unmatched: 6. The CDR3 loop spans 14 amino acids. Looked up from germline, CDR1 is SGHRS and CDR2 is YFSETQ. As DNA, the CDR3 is TGCGCCAGCAGCATAGCGGGAGGGCCGTTCGAGCAGTACTTC. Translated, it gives CASSIAGGPFEQYF.

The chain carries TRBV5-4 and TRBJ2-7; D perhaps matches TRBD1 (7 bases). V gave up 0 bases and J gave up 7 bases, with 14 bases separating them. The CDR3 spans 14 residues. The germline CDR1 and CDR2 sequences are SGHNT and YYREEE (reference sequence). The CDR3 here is CASSLEGAGREQYF. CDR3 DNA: TGTGCCAGCAGCTTGGAGGGGGCCGGGAGAGAGCAGTACTTC.

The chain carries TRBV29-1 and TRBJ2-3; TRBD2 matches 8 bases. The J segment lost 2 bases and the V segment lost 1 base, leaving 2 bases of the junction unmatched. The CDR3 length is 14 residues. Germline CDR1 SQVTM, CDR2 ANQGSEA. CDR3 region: CSVEGTSLTDTQYF. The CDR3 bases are TGCAGCGTTGAAGGGACTAGCCTCACAGATACGCAGTATTTT.

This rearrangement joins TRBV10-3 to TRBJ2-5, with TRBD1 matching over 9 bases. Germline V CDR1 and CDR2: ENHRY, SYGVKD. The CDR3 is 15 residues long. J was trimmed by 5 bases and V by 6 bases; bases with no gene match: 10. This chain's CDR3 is CAISDPVDRGETQYF. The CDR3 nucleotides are TGTGCCATCAGCGATCCGGTGGACAGGGGCGAGACCCAGTACTTC.

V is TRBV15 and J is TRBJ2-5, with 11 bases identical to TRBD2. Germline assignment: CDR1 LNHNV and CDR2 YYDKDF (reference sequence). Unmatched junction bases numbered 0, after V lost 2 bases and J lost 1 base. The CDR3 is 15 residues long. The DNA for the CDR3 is TGTGCCACCAGCAGACTAGCGGGGGGCCAAGAGACCCAGTACTTC. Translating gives CATSRLAGGQETQYF.

The CDR3 DNA reads TGTGCCAGCAGTTCGAAGGGGGTGAAGAACACTGAAGCTTTCTTT. This gives the protein CASSSKGVKNTEAFF. V usage is TRBV6-6 and J usage is TRBJ1-1, with D possibly TRBD1 on 6 matching bases. The germline CDR1 and CDR2 sequences are MNHNY and SVGAGI (reference sequence). V was shortened by 4 bases and J by 1 base, with 13 bases between the two germline ends. The CDR3 length is 15 residues.

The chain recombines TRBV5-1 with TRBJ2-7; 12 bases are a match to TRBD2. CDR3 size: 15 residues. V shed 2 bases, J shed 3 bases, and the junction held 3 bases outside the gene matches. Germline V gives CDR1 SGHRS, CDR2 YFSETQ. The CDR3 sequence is CASSFSTSGGYEQYF. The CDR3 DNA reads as TGCGCCAGCAGCTTCTCGACTAGCGGGGGCTACGAGCAGTACTTC. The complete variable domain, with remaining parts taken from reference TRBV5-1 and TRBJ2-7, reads KAGVTQTPRYLIKTRGQQVTLSCSPISGHRSVSWYQQTPGQGLQFLFEYFSETQRNKGNFPGRFSGRQFSNSRSEMNVSTLELGDSALYLCASSFSTSGGYEQYFGPGTRLTVT.

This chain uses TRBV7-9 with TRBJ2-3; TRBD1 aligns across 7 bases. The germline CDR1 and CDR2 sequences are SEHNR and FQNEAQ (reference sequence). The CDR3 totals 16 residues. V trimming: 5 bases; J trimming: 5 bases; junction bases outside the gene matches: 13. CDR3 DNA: TGTGCCAGCAGCCCATGGGACAGCCCCGGTCGAGATACGCAGTATTTT. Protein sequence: CASSPWDSPGRDTQYF.

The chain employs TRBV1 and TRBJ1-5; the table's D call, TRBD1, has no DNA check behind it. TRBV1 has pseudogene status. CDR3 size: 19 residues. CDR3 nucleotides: TGCACCAGCCCAACCAGAAGGCGTCGTGGAACAGGGGAGTGTCAGCCCCAGCATTTT. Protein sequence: CTSPTRRRRGTGECQPQHF.

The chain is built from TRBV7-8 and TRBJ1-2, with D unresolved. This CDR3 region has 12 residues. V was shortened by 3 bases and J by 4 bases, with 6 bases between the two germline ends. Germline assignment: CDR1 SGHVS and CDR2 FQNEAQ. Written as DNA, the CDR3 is TGTGCCAGCAGCTTGGAGGGCTATGGCTACACCTTC. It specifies CASSLEGYGYTF.

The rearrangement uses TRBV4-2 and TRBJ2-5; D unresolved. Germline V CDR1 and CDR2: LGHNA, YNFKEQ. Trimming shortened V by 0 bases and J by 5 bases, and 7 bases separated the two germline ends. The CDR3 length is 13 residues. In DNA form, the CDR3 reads TGTGCCAGCAGCCAAGATCTGGAGGAGACCCAGTACTTC. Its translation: CASSQDLEETQYF.

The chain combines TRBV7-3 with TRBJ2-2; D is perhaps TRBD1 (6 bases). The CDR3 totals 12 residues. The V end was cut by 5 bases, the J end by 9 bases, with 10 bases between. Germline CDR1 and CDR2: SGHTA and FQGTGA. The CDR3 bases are TGTGCCAGCAGCAACACAGGGAGGGAGCTGTTTTTT. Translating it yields CASSNTGRELFF.